This T cell receptor (beta chain) was profiled in a study of blood T cell repertoires in COVID-19. The overall study: Donors in the United States, Italy and Spain gave samples during acute or convalescent COVID-19.

Sequencing used immunoSEQ multiplex PCR; TCRdb keeps in-frame clones, though not all of them. The sample has 150,000 to 200,000 clones, 70% to 90% seen once; the top ten hold about 2%. The germline V gene encodes CDR1 SGHTA and CDR2 FQGNSA. With 5 bases clipped from V and 2 bases from J, the junction kept 12 bases outside the gene matches. This CDR3 has 17 amino acids. This receptor was obtained from a man in his 70s with active or convalescent COVID-19. Source material: peripheral blood. The chain joins TRBV7-2 to TRBJ2-7; 10 bases are a match to TRBD2. CDR3 amino acids: CASSLTLLAGVPYEQYF. CDR3 DNA: TGTGCCAGCAGCCTAACCCTCCTAGCGGGAGTCCCCTACGAGCAGTACTTC. The variable domain in full, completed from reference TRBV7-2 and TRBJ2-7, reads GAGVSQSPSNKVTEKGKDVELRCDPISGHTALYWYRQSLGQGLEFLIYFQGNSAPDKSGLPSDRFSAERTGGSVSTLTIQRTQQEDSAVYLCASSLTLLAGVPYEQYFGPGTRLTVT.